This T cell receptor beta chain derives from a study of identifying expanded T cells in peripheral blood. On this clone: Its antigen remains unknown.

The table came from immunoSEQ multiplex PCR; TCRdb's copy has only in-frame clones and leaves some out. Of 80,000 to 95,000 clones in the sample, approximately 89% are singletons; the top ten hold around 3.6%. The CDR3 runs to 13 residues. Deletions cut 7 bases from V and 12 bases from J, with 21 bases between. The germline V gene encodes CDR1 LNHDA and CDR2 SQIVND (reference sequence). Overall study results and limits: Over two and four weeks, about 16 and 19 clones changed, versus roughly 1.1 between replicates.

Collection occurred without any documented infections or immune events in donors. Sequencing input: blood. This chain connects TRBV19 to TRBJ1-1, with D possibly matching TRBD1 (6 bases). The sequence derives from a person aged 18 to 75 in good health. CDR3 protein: CASIMTGTLKTFF. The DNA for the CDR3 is TGTGCCAGTATAATGACCGGGACACTGAAAACTTTCTTT.